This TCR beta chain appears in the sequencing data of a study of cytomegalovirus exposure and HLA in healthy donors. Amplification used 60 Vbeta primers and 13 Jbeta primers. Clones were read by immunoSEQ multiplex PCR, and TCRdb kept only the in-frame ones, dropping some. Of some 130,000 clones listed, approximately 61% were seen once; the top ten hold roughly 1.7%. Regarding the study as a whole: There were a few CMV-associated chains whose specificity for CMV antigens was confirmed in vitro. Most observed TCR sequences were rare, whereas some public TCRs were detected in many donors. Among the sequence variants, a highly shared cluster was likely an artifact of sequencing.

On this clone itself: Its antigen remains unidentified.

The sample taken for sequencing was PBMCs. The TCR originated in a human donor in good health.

The CDR3 reads CASSLVAGANYGYTF. In DNA form, the CDR3 reads TGCGCCAGCAGCTTGGTGGCGGGAGCTAACTATGGCTACACCTTC. This sequence joins TRBV5-1 and TRBJ1-2, with D unclear. Trimming took 0 bases from V and 0 from J, leaving 9 bases between them. CDR1 is SGHRS, CDR2 YFSETQ, per germline. This CDR3 has 15 amino acids.